One sample yielded the 17 T cell receptor beta chains listed below, sequenced in a study of persistence of HIV-infected CD4 T cells. The libraries were made with immunoSEQ version 4 in survey mode. The protocol was immunoSEQ multiplex PCR, while the TCRdb copy is restricted to in-frame clones and leaves out a portion. Here the sample spans over 25,000 clones, roughly 82% being singletons. Antigens for these TCRs are unknown. The stimulus was lysate of CMV-infected fibroblasts, around 11 ug/mL. CD40L-negative CD69-negative CD45RO-high memory CD4+ T cells were sorted as populations depleted of antigen-responding cells. The sample here was CD4+ T cells sorted from PBMCs after roughly 18-hour stimulation, taken from a patient who received antiretroviral therapy. The receptors originated from an adult man with HIV who was CMV-seropositive.

CDR3 sequence: CASSLGQATNEKLFF. CDR3 nucleotides: TGTGCCAGCAGCCTAGGACAGGCAACTAATGAAAAACTGTTTTTT. The V call is TRBV7-2, the J call TRBJ1-4; the match to TRBD1 covers 7 bases. CDR3 length equals 15 residues. After removal of 5 bases from V and 0 bases from J, the junction contained 3 bases not matched to a gene. CDR1 and CDR2 (germline): SGHTA, FQGNSA.

V and J are TRBV5-4 and TRBJ1-1; tentatively, D is TRBD1 (5 bases). There are 15 residues in the CDR3. V dropped 1 base and J dropped 1 base, with 11 bases sitting between them. CDR1 is SGHNT and CDR2 is YYREEE in the germline V gene (reference sequence). The CDR3 DNA sequence: TGTGCCAGCAGCTTGAGGTCGGGGGGGAACACTGAAGCTTTCTTT. Amino acids: CASSLRSGGNTEAFF.

This rearrangement joins TRBV6-1 to TRBJ1-6; D uncertain. The CDR3 is 16 residues long. V was cut by 2 bases and J by 7 bases, with 15 bases left in between. Looked up from germline, CDR1 is MNHNS and CDR2 is SASEGT. The CDR3 is CASSERVSAGNSPLHF. The CDR3, as DNA: TGTGCCAGCAGTGAACGGGTTAGTGCGGGGAATTCACCCCTCCACTTT.

The rearrangement uses TRBV6-4 and TRBJ2-4; TRBD1 matches at 7 bases. The CDR3 is made up of 12 amino acids. V lost 9 bases to trimming and J lost 4 bases; unmatched junction nucleotides: 3. Germline V gene lookup returns CDR1 MRHNA and CDR2 SNTAGT. CDR3 loop: CASYRGKNIQYF. CDR3 nucleotide sequence: TGTGCCAGTTACAGGGGAAAAAACATTCAGTACTTC.

The rearrangement joins TRBV9 to TRBJ1-3; weak D call: TRBD1 (6 bases). V lost 5 bases and J 0 bases, leaving 15 bases between the germline ends. Germline CDR1 and CDR2: SGDLS and YYNGEE. CDR3 length: 16 residues. The CDR3 region has the DNA TGTGCCAGCAGTCGGGAGGGGGGCGTCTCTGGAAACACCATATATTTT. Translating gives CASSREGGVSGNTIYF.

The V gene is TRBV9, the J gene TRBJ2-2; TRBD2 aligns across 9 bases. The length of the CDR3 is 19 residues. Germline assignment: CDR1 SGDLS and CDR2 YYNGEE. Trimming took 0 bases from V and 7 from J; bases not matched to a gene: 16. Here the CDR3 reads CASSVARGSGGILGGELFF. Written as DNA, the CDR3 is TGTGCCAGCAGCGTAGCTCGAGGTAGCGGGGGAATCTTGGGCGGGGAGCTGTTTTTT. Full variable domain (remainder filled in from reference TRBV9 and TRBJ2-2): DSGVTQTPKHLITATGQRVTLRCSPRSGDLSVYWYQQSLDQGLQFLIQYYNGEERAKGNILERFSAQQFPDLHSELNLSSLELGDSALYFCASSVARGSGGILGGELFFGEGSRLTVL.

This clone was found once. The V call is TRBV7-9, the J call TRBJ1-2; 7 bases are shared with TRBD1. Per germline, CDR1 SEHNR and CDR2 FQNEAQ (reference sequence). The CDR3 is 15 residues long. J gave up 8 bases and V 3 bases, and 12 bases lay outside the gene matches. In DNA, the CDR3 is TGTGCCAGCAGCTTCCCGGGACAGACGGCAGAGGGCTACACCTTC. Translated: CASSFPGQTAEGYTF.

The genes are TRBV6-2 or TRBV6-3 and TRBJ2-2; 7 bases are shared with TRBD1. The CDR3 covers 16 residues. The V gene end was trimmed by 3 bases and the J gene end by 6 bases; junction bases not matched to a gene: 10. Germline-derived CDR1 and CDR2 are MNHEY and SVGEGT. The CDR3 reads CASSYTGVGLPGELFF. The CDR3 DNA sequence: TGTGCCAGCAGTTATACAGGGGTCGGGTTGCCCGGGGAGCTGTTTTTT.

This chain uses TRBV1 with TRBJ2-5. TRBV1 is noted as a pseudogene. The CDR3 consists of 11 residues. For the CDR3, the DNA is TGCACCAGCAGCCCCCGAAGTACCCAGTACTTC. Translating gives CTSSPRSTQYF.

This sequence joins TRBV30 and TRBJ1-1, with D perhaps TRBD1 (6 bases). Germline V gene lookup returns CDR1 GTSNPN and CDR2 SVGIG (reference sequence). Between the trimmed V and J ends, which lost 7 bases and 0 bases, there was a span of 15 bases. The CDR3 spans 14 residues. The chain's CDR3 is CASTGGHLNTEAFF. CDR3 nucleotides: TGTGCCTCGACGGGGGGACATTTGAACACTGAAGCTTTCTTT. The whole variable domain, filled in from reference TRBV30 and TRBJ1-1, reads SQTIHQWPATLVQPVGSPLSLECTVEGTSNPNLYWYRQAAGRGLQLLFYSVGIGQISSEVPQNLSASRPQDRQFILSSKKLLLSDSGFYLCASTGGHLNTEAFFGQGTRLTVV.

The chain joins TRBV18 to TRBJ1-2; tentative D call: TRBD1 (6 bases). V gave up 0 bases and J gave up 4 bases, with 9 bases separating them. The CDR3 covers 14 residues. Germline V gives CDR1 KGHSH, CDR2 LQKENI. The CDR3 region is CASSPPDRIYGYTF. CDR3 coding DNA: TGTGCCAGCTCACCACCGGACAGAATCTATGGCTACACCTTC.

The V gene is TRBV7-2, the J gene TRBJ1-2; D uncertain. V was clipped by 5 bases and J by 2 bases, with 15 bases between them. In germline, CDR1 is SGHTA, CDR2 FQGNSA. This CDR3 spans 15 amino acids. This CDR3 is CASSPIGQVNYGYTF. The CDR3 coding sequence is TGTGCCAGCAGCCCCATTGGGCAGGTGAACTATGGCTACACCTTC.

The chain combines TRBV10-3 with TRBJ1-5, with D uncertain. Trimming stripped 8 bases from V and 1 base from J, with 9 bases between. The CDR3 length is 13 residues. Germline V gene data show CDR1 as ENHRY and CDR2 as SYGVKD. The CDR3 sequence: CAIAHESNQPQHF. Here the CDR3 DNA reads TGTGCCATCGCCCACGAGAGCAATCAGCCCCAGCATTTT.

The chain recombines TRBV27 with TRBJ1-5, with D possibly TRBD1 on 5 matching bases. Germline lookup yields CDR1 MNHEY and CDR2 SMNVEV (reference sequence). There are 14 residues in the CDR3. Trimming took 2 bases from V and 2 from J, leaving 7 bases between them. The CDR3 loop reads CASSLGGGNQPQHF. The CDR3 region has the DNA TGTGCCAGCAGTTTAGGGGGTGGCAATCAGCCCCAGCATTTT.

This chain uses TRBV7-3 with TRBJ1-5, with D possibly being TRBD1 (5 bases). Trimming left V 8 bases short and J 4 bases short, with 12 bases between. Germline V CDR1 and CDR2: SGHTA, FQGTGA. The CDR3 is 13 residues long. The CDR3 DNA reads as TGTGCCAGCTCGAGGGGATCGAATCAGCCCCAGCATTTT. Translation gives CASSRGSNQPQHF.

This clone was seen a few times. CDR3 nucleotide sequence: TGCAGTGCTAGGTTAGTCTACGAGCAGTACTTC. Residues: CSARLVYEQYF. The chain employs TRBV20-1 and TRBJ2-7; D remains unclear. The V and J ends lost 3 bases and 3 bases respectively, with 6 bases between them. From germline, CDR1 is DFQATT and CDR2 SNEGSKA (reference sequence). The CDR3 sequence is 11 residues long.

By share, this clone counts as medium-sized. The rearrangement joins TRBV12-3 or TRBV12-4 to TRBJ1-2; D remains unclear. The ends were cut back, 2 bases at V and 5 bases at J, with 6 bases in the middle. This CDR3 comprises 12 residues. CDR3 in DNA: TGTGCCAGCAGTTTATTTCGGTATGGCTACACCTTC. Translating it yields CASSLFRYGYTF.